These 23 T cell receptor beta chains originate from one sample sequenced in a study of T cell repertoires in cytomegalovirus infection. TCRdb reprocessed the reads with MiXCR, giving one entry per CDR3 protein. The sample consists of 200,000 to 250,000 distinct CDR3 sequences, about 23% of them appearing once. The sample was CD8+ T cells from PBMCs. The receptor set was obtained from a human donor in good health (CMV status not recorded). Some clones in this sample may be carry-over from other donors' samples.

This clonotype has a count of ten or more. The chain has TRBV12-3 or TRBV12-4 and TRBJ2-3, with D maybe TRBD1 (6 bases). The CDR3 has 15 amino acids. V shed 3 bases and J shed 0 bases, with 10 bases lying between them. The DNA for the CDR3 is TGTGCCAGCAGTTTGGCAGGGGAGAGCACAGATACGCAGTATTTT. Translating it yields CASSLAGESTDTQYF.

The chain couples TRBV15 to TRBJ1-2; D not resolved. Trimming left V 0 bases short and J 3 bases short, with 11 bases between. In germline, CDR1 is LNHNV, CDR2 YYDKDF (reference sequence). The length of the CDR3 is 15 residues. DNA for the CDR3: TGTGCCACCAGCAGAGATCGGCAGACTTACTATGGCTACACCTTC. It is translated as CATSRDRQTYYGYTF.

This clonotype was observed a handful of times. CDR3: CASSSGGGEAFF. CDR3 in DNA: TGTGCCAGCAGCTCCGGGGGCGGGGAAGCTTTCTTT. The J gene is TRBJ1-1, the V gene TRBV5-4; D is perhaps TRBD1 (6 bases). The germline gives CDR1 SGHNT, CDR2 YYREEE (reference sequence). CDR3 size: 12 residues. V shed 3 bases and J shed 8 bases, with 11 bases lying between them. The full variable domain, with the rest looked up from reference TRBV5-4 and TRBJ1-1, is ETGVTQSPTHLIKTRGQQVTLRCSSQSGHNTVSWYQQALGQGPQFIFQYYREEENGRGNFPPRFSGLQFPNYSSELNVNALELDDSALYLCASSSGGGEAFFGQGTRLTVV.

The chain employs TRBV29-1 and TRBJ2-5; 7 bases line up with TRBD2. The CDR3 covers 11 residues. The germline gives CDR1 SQVTM, CDR2 ANQGSEA. V was pared by 5 bases and J by 4 bases, with 1 base of the junction left unmatched. The CDR3 DNA is TGCAGCGTTCCGGGGGGAGAGACCCAGTACTTC. The encoded protein is CSVPGGETQYF. The entire variable domain, with the rest obtained from reference TRBV29-1 and TRBJ2-5, is as follows: SAVISQKPSRDICQRGTSLTIQCQVDSQVTMMFWYRQQPGQSLTLIATANQGSEATYESGFVIDKFPISRPNLTFSTLTVSNMSPEDSSIYLCSVPGGETQYFGPGTRLLVL.

This clonotype was picked up many times. The chain employs TRBV11-2 and TRBJ2-5, with 10 bases identical to TRBD1. Germline CDR1 and CDR2: SGHAT and FQNNGV. The CDR3 has 14 residues. J gave up 1 base and V 6 bases, and 2 bases lay outside the gene matches. The CDR3 protein is CASSRTGGQETQYF. The CDR3 DNA follows: TGTGCCAGCAGTCGGACAGGGGGCCAAGAGACCCAGTACTTC.

This rearrangement joins TRBV5-8 to TRBJ2-7; 10 bases are shared with TRBD2. Germline values: CDR1 SGHTS, CDR2 YDEGEE. The CDR3 is 15 amino acids. V lost 4 bases to trimming and J lost 5 bases; unmatched junction nucleotides: 9. The CDR3 region has the DNA TGTGCCAGCAGCGAGCGAGCGGGGGGGAACCACGAGCAGTACTTC. Amino acids: CASSERAGGNHEQYF.

This clonotype came up a few times. J is TRBJ1-6 and V is TRBV6-6, with TRBD1 as a possible D gene (5 bases). The CDR3 sequence is 15 residues long. V was shortened by 6 bases and J by 9 bases, with 18 bases between the two germline ends. Looked up from germline, CDR1 is MNHNY and CDR2 is SVGAGI (reference sequence). The DNA for the CDR3 is TGTGCCAGCAGGAACCGTAACCGGGACCCTTCACCCCTCCACTTT. It yields the protein CASRNRNRDPSPLHF.

The V and J genes are TRBV4-1 and TRBJ1-2; D call uncertain. The CDR3 is 14 residues long. The germline gives CDR1 MGHRA, CDR2 YSYEKL. V gave up 1 base and J gave up 4 bases, with 10 bases separating them. CDR3 protein: CASSQGVNGYGYTF. CDR3 nucleotide sequence: TGCGCCAGCAGCCAAGGTGTTAACGGCTATGGCTACACCTTC.

The rearrangement links TRBV2 to TRBJ2-5, with 10 bases matching TRBD1. V gave up 7 bases and J gave up 5 bases; unmatched junction bases: 19. Germline CDR1 and CDR2: SNHLY and FYNNEI. This CDR3 is 18 amino acids long. Here the CDR3 reads CASNHLPTTGGPMETQYF. CDR3 DNA: TGTGCCAGCAACCACCTACCAACGACAGGGGGCCCTATGGAGACCCAGTACTTC.

This rearrangement joins TRBV14 to TRBJ2-1; 11 bases line up with TRBD2. CDR3 length: 17 residues. Germline CDR1 is SGHDN and CDR2 is FVKESK. Unmatched junction bases numbered 5, after V lost 0 bases and J lost 4 bases. CDR3 amino acids: CASSQEVGTSGYNEQFF. Written as DNA, the CDR3 is TGTGCCAGCAGCCAAGAAGTTGGGACTAGCGGTTACAATGAGCAGTTCTTC.

In its sample, this clonotype was seen a few times. The V call is TRBV6-1, the J call TRBJ2-1; perhaps TRBD1 as D (6 bases). The germline CDR1 and CDR2 sequences are MNHNS and SASEGT. The CDR3 totals 13 residues. V was trimmed by 4 bases and J by 14 bases, leaving 18 bases between them. The CDR3 sequence: CASSGGQHEAEFF. The DNA for the CDR3 is TGTGCCAGCAGTGGTGGACAGCACGAGGCGGAGTTCTTC.

The chain recombines TRBV6-4 with TRBJ2-7, with 9 bases aligning to TRBD1. The CDR3 extends over 16 amino acids. The germline V gene has CDR1 MRHNA and CDR2 SNTAGT. V was pared by 2 bases and J by 3 bases, with 8 bases of the junction left unmatched. CDR3 coding DNA: TGTGCCAGCAGTGACGGGCGGGACAGGGACGACTACGAGCAGTACTTC. Amino acid sequence: CASSDGRDRDDYEQYF.

This clonotype was picked up a small number of times. This chain connects TRBV28 to TRBJ2-4; TRBD1 matches 7 bases. The V gene end was trimmed by 6 bases and the J gene end by 5 bases; junction bases not matched to a gene: 7. The CDR3 is 14 amino acids. Germline V gene data show CDR1 as MDHEN and CDR2 as SYDVKM. The CDR3 sequence is CASSPGQSQNIQYF. CDR3 DNA: TGTGCCAGCAGCCCGGGACAGAGTCAAAACATTCAGTACTTC.

This clonotype was counted ten times or more. This chain uses TRBV11-2 with TRBJ2-5; 14 nucleotides line up with TRBD2. With V trimmed by 4 bases and J by 3 bases, 7 bases remained unmatched. In germline, CDR1 is SGHAT, CDR2 FQNNGV. The CDR3 runs to 17 residues. In DNA form, the CDR3 reads TGTGCCAGCAGCTCAACCGCGGGACTAGCGGGGGAAGAGACCCAGTACTTC. This sequence encodes CASSSTAGLAGEETQYF.

This sequence joins TRBV12-3 or TRBV12-4 and TRBJ2-2, with a tentative D call TRBD2 (5 bases). Trimming shortened V by 5 bases and J by 7 bases, and 11 bases separated the two germline ends. This CDR3 is 13 amino acids long. CDR3: CASSLLGGGELFF. In DNA, the CDR3 is TGTGCCAGCAGTCTCCTCGGAGGCGGGGAGCTGTTTTTT.

The chain has TRBV5-4 and TRBJ1-6, with D possibly matching TRBD1 (5 bases). Germline V lookup: CDR1 SGHNT, CDR2 YYREEE (reference sequence). The CDR3 extends over 17 amino acids. V lost 1 base to trimming and J lost 7 bases, with 18 bases between them. The CDR3 protein is CASSLFGTGPENSPLHF. The CDR3, as DNA: TGTGCCAGCAGCTTGTTTGGGACCGGGCCGGAGAATTCACCCCTCCACTTT.

The rearrangement links TRBV20-1 to TRBJ2-1, with D hard to call. The CDR3 totals 14 residues. V lost 4 bases, J lost 6 bases, and 16 bases lay in between. Germline V gene lookup returns CDR1 DFQATT and CDR2 SNEGSKA (reference sequence). The CDR3 region is CSAIQARLGNEQFF. The CDR3 nucleotides are TGCAGTGCTATTCAGGCCCGTCTCGGCAATGAGCAGTTCTTC.

This clonotype was counted a few times. The chain links TRBV11-3 to TRBJ2-1; 8 bases agree with TRBD1. There are 15 residues in the CDR3. V shed 5 bases, J shed 6 bases, and the junction held 9 bases outside the gene matches. CDR1 and CDR2 from the germline V gene are SGHNT and YENEEA. In DNA, the CDR3 is TGTGCCAGCAGCGAACCGGGACAGGCCTTCAATGAGCAGTTCTTC. Encoded protein: CASSEPGQAFNEQFF.

This clonotype was observed many times. The chain uses TRBV7-2 and TRBJ1-4; tentative D call: TRBD1 (5 bases). Trimming pared 2 bases from V and 6 bases from J, leaving 10 bases between. The CDR3 is made up of 14 amino acids. Per the germline V gene, CDR1 is SGHTA and CDR2 is FQGNSA. The CDR3 loop reads CASSLRGGDEKLFF. The CDR3 nucleotides read TGTGCCAGCAGCTTACGGGGAGGGGATGAAAAACTGTTTTTT.

This chain's CDR3 is CASSPGEGYTGELFF. The CDR3 nucleotides read TGTGCCAGCAGCCCGGGGGAGGGGTACACCGGGGAGCTGTTTTTT. The chain carries TRBV9 and TRBJ2-2; 7 bases line up with TRBD2. V was clipped by 4 bases and J by 3 bases; unmatched bases: 6. This CDR3 has 15 residues. Germline CDR1 is SGDLS and CDR2 is YYNGEE.

This clonotype has only a few counts. CDR3 nucleotide sequence: TGCAGCGCAAGCCCTTCACGAAACTACGAGCAGTACTTC. Residues: CSASPSRNYEQYF. The rearrangement uses TRBV29-1 and TRBJ2-7; D gene unclear. CDR3 length: 13 residues. Germline V gives CDR1 SQVTM, CDR2 ANQGSEA. The V end lost 7 bases, the J end lost 3 bases, and 16 bases lay between the germline ends.

This chain links TRBV15 with TRBJ2-1; 12 nucleotides line up with TRBD2. Looked up from germline, CDR1 is LNHNV and CDR2 is YYDKDF (reference sequence). There are 15 residues in the CDR3. With 6 bases clipped from V and 1 base from J, the junction kept 1 base outside the gene matches. The CDR3 region has the DNA TGTGCCACCAGTGGGACTAGCGGGTCCTACAATGAGCAGTTCTTC. Encoded protein: CATSGTSGSYNEQFF. Drawing the rest from reference TRBV15 and TRBJ2-1, the complete variable domain is DAMVIQNPRYQVTQFGKPVTLSCSQTLNHNVMYWYQQKSSQAPKLLFHYYDKDFNNEADTPDNFQSRRPNTSFCFLDIRSPGLGDTAMYLCATSGTSGSYNEQFFGPGTRLTVL.

A word on this clonotype: One base away lies a much larger clone, so this may be a sequencing read error. The rearrangement links TRBV28 to TRBJ1-4; TRBD1 matches 7 bases. The CDR3 covers 15 residues. CDR1 and CDR2 from the germline V gene are MDHEN and SYDVKM. Trimming removed 5 bases from V and 8 bases from J; junction bases left unmatched: 11. CDR3: CASSPRTGLEEKLFF. In DNA, the CDR3 is TGTGCCAGCAGTCCGCGGACAGGCCTCGAGGAAAAACTGTTTTTT.